The T cell receptor beta chain under discussion was sequenced for a study of blood T cells in healthy people across ages. A second PCR, run for roughly 7 to 12 cycles, used a sample-barcoded 5' primer plus a J-beta primer mix. Using its own MiXCR run on the 5' RACE reads, TCRdb lists one record per CDR3 protein. Among under 2 million distinct CDR3 sequences listed, roughly 30% were seen once. PBMCs were isolated at a quantity of at least 6.5 million per sample. This clonotype was observed a few times. Source material: blood. This TCR was sampled from a woman aged 25 to 39 in good health.

The CDR3 here is CSALFHSYEQYF. The CDR3 bases are TGCAGTGCCCTGTTCCATTCCTACGAGCAGTACTTC. The chain has TRBV20-1 and TRBJ2-7; D unclear. The CDR3 runs 12 residues. Per germline, CDR1 DFQATT and CDR2 SNEGSKA (reference sequence). The V end was cut by 6 bases, the J end by 1 base, with 10 bases between.